The T cell receptor beta chain described here comes from a study of shared clonotypes between healthy human individuals. Method: immunoSEQ multiplex PCR; TCRdb's copy keeps in-frame clones and lacks some. The sample lists about 530,000 clones; almost 97% were seen once. As concerns this clone: Its antigen is undetermined.

V was clipped by 4 bases and J by 5 bases; unmatched bases: 11. Germline V gene sequence: CDR1 SGHRS, CDR2 YFSETQ. The CDR3 totals 16 residues. The donor cohort consisted entirely of Caucasian adults residing in Nashville, Tennessee. Study conclusions and caveats: The study generally estimated greater richness for naive than memory subsets.

What was sequenced was naive CD4+ T cells sorted from blood. Subset indicated: CD45RA+ positively selected. The receptor was isolated from a woman in her twenties or thirties in good health. The chain carries TRBV5-1 and TRBJ2-2; 7 bases line up with TRBD1. This CDR3 is CASSGGQRIVTGELFF. In DNA, the CDR3 is TGCGCCAGCAGCGGGGGACAGAGAATCGTGACCGGGGAGCTGTTTTTT.